This T cell receptor beta chain emerged from a study of CD4 T cells in relation to SARS-CoV-2 and coronaviruses. Looking at the study overall: Controls used an HIV-1 Nef peptide pool or no peptide. General observations from the study: In around 67% of donors, memory CD4+ clonotypes crossrecognized SARS-CoV-2 and at least one common cold coronavirus spike.

Unexposed donor CD4+ T cells date from 2011-2018, before the COVID-19 pandemic. Isolation of CD4+ T cells took place after about 10 days in culture. Unexposed-donor CD4+ T cells were probed with SARS-CoV-2 S/N and four cold-coronavirus spikes, cells permitting. This clone is judged medium-sized (0.01 to 0.1%). The target antigen is unknown. TCRdb keeps only in-frame clones here, not all; method: immunoSEQ multiplex PCR. The table has about 19,000 clones, 77% seen once. The specimen was CD4+ T cells from PBMCs, cultured in vitro. The receptor was derived from a human donor in good health.

The CDR3 DNA sequence: TGTGCCAGCAGTGAGGGCGACATTCTGGGTAAATACACTGAAGCTTTCTTT. This encodes CASSEGDILGKYTEAFF. The gene calls are TRBV6-4 and TRBJ1-1, with no clear D. Germline V CDR1 and CDR2: MRHNA, SNTAGT. V lost 3 bases and J 3 bases, leaving 20 bases between the germline ends. The CDR3 sequence is 17 residues long.